Presented here are 27 T cell receptor beta chains from one specimen sequenced in a study of neurological immune-mediated disorders. TCRdb redid the calling of the 5' RACE reads with MiXCR, one entry per CDR3 protein. The sample comprises roughly 36,000 distinct CDR3 sequences, roughly 13% of which are singletons, and more than 20% rests with the top ten. The sample taken for sequencing was PBMCs. The receptors here all came from a woman between 50 and 59 years old with HTLV-1-associated myelopathy (HAM/TSP).

This clonotype was observed many times. V gene TRBV11-2 combines with J gene TRBJ1-2; maybe TRBD1 (6 bases). V was cut by 0 bases and J by 4 bases, with 15 bases left in between. Germline CDR1 reads SGHAT; CDR2 reads FQNNGV. The CDR3 length is 16 residues. The CDR3 DNA follows: TGTGCCAGCAGCTTAGAGGCAGGGGCCGGACTCTATGGCTACACCTTC. This translates into CASSLEAGAGLYGYTF.

This clonotype was counted many times. CDR3 bases: TGTGCCACCAGTGATTTGCAAATGAGGGAGCAGTTCTTC. This codes for CATSDLQMREQFF. The chain joins TRBV24-1 to TRBJ2-1; D not resolved. V dropped 0 bases and J dropped 10 bases, with 9 bases sitting between them. This CDR3 is built from 13 residues. Germline assignment: CDR1 KGHDR and CDR2 SFDVKD.

Ten or more counts support this clonotype. The chain uses TRBV5-5 and TRBJ2-5; D might be TRBD1 or TRBD2, each matching 5 bases. Deletions cut 2 bases from V and 2 bases from J, with 13 bases between. The CDR3 totals 15 residues. CDR1 and CDR2 (germline): SGHKS, YYEKEE (reference sequence). Here the CDR3 reads CASSLRGGTQETQYF. The CDR3 DNA is TGTGCCAGCAGCTTACGTGGGGGAACGCAAGAGACCCAGTACTTC.

This clonotype was seen ten or more times. The chain uses TRBV6-5 and TRBJ1-6, with D maybe TRBD1 (5 bases). Trimming removed 0 bases from V and 13 bases from J, with 25 bases in between. In germline, CDR1 is MNHEY, CDR2 SVGAGI. The CDR3 spans 18 residues. The CDR3 sequence: CASSYSPPDWDRREPLHF. The CDR3 DNA sequence: TGTGCCAGCAGTTACTCGCCTCCGGACTGGGACCGCCGCGAGCCCCTCCACTTT.

In the case of this clonotype: Being one base from a much bigger clone, this may be a read error. The chain employs TRBV20-1 and TRBJ1-2; D call uncertain. There are 13 residues in the CDR3. CDR1 is DFQATT, CDR2 SNEGSKA, per germline (reference sequence). V was shortened by 0 bases and J by 6 bases, with 11 bases between the two germline ends. CDR3 sequence: CSARDQVADGYTF. CDR3 in DNA: TGCAGTGCTAGAGATCAGGTGGCGGATGGCTACACCTTC.

This clonotype is medium-sized (0.01 to 0.1%) in the sample. The chain employs TRBV20-1 and TRBJ2-5; possible D gene TRBD2, 5 bases. The germline gives CDR1 DFQATT, CDR2 SNEGSKA (reference sequence). The V gene lost 2 bases and the J gene lost 5 bases, with 15 bases spanning the gap. The CDR3 has 14 residues. CDR3 nucleotides: TGCAGTGCTAGATCCCCCGCCGGGATGGAGACCCAGTACTTC. As protein: CSARSPAGMETQYF.

This clonotype was found many times. Here the CDR3 reads CASSISATDTQYF. CDR3 nucleotide sequence: TGTGCCAGCAGTATTTCCGCCACAGATACGCAGTATTTT. This chain joins TRBV6-4 and TRBJ2-3; D is ambiguous. V dropped 5 bases and J dropped 2 bases, with 8 bases sitting between them. The CDR3 runs to 13 residues. CDR1 is MRHNA, CDR2 SNTAGT, per germline.

The chain has TRBV7-9 and TRBJ2-4, with a tentative D call TRBD2 (6 bases). The CDR3 has 17 residues. With 1 base removed from V and 0 bases from J, the gap between germline ends came to 13 bases. Germline V lookup: CDR1 SEHNR, CDR2 FQNEAQ (reference sequence). CDR3 in amino acids: CASSLVGRRGAKNIQYF. CDR3 sequence (DNA): TGTGCCAGCAGCTTAGTCGGACGGAGGGGAGCCAAAAACATTCAGTACTTC.

This clonotype appeared many times. This chain uses TRBV5-1 with TRBJ2-5; D remains unclear. The CDR3 is made up of 16 amino acids. Germline assignment: CDR1 SGHRS and CDR2 YFSETQ. V was clipped by 0 bases and J by 5 bases, with 17 bases between them. The CDR3 loop is CASSLALLGNLETQYF. CDR3 bases: TGCGCCAGCAGCTTGGCCCTATTGGGGAATCTGGAGACCCAGTACTTC.

This clonotype was seen at least ten times. The CDR3 spells CASTRDTGNYGYTF. The CDR3 DNA is TGTGCCAGCACCCGGGACACAGGGAACTATGGCTACACCTTC. The rearrangement joins TRBV7-8 to TRBJ1-2, with D perhaps TRBD1 (6 bases). The V end was cut by 7 bases, the J end by 2 bases, with 14 bases between. The CDR3 is 14 residues long. Germline CDR1 and CDR2: SGHVS and FQNEAQ.

At least ten counts were recorded for this clonotype. The rearrangement uses TRBV29-1 and TRBJ1-3; D gene uncertain. The CDR3 loop spans 12 amino acids. Trimming took 2 bases from V and 3 from J, leaving 5 bases between them. CDR1 is SQVTM and CDR2 is ANQGSEA in the germline V gene. CDR3 DNA sequence: TGCAGCGTTGAACTGGGTGGAAACACCATATATTTT. The encoded protein is CSVELGGNTIYF.

This clonotype was seen ten or more times. This rearrangement joins TRBV5-1 to TRBJ1-1; D call uncertain. CDR3 size: 16 residues. With 4 bases removed from V and 5 bases from J, the gap between germline ends came to 21 bases. Germline V lookup: CDR1 SGHRS, CDR2 YFSETQ. The chain's CDR3 is CASSQNGPSVGTEAFF. The DNA for the CDR3 is TGCGCCAGCAGCCAAAACGGACCCTCGGTGGGTACTGAAGCTTTCTTT.

On this clonotype: At one end the junction does not follow the germline gene, possibly because of a read error. The chain joins TRBV4-3 to TRBJ1-2, with a possible D match to TRBD1 (5 bases). CDR1 is LGHNA and CDR2 is YSLEER in the germline V gene. This CDR3 spans 13 amino acids. The CDR3, as DNA: TGCGCCAGCATCCAAATAGGGACTTATGGCTACACCTTC. Translating it yields CASIQIGTYGYTF.

The J gene is TRBJ2-2, the V gene TRBV7-9; D could derive from TRBD1 or TRBD2 (5 bases each). V lost 6 bases to trimming and J lost 15 bases, with 20 bases between them. The CDR3 is 13 residues long. The germline CDR1 and CDR2 sequences are SEHNR and FQNEAQ (reference sequence). CDR3 DNA sequence: TGTGCCAGCAGACCCGCCGGGACCGGGCAGATGTTTTTT. Translated: CASRPAGTGQMFF.

Points on this clonotype: One junction end does not reproduce the germline sequence, and a read error may be involved. This chain joins TRBV5-1 and TRBJ2-2; a weak D match, TRBD2 (7 bases). This CDR3 has 16 amino acids. Germline CDR1 reads SGHRS; CDR2 reads YFSETQ. CDR3 sequence: CANSSPAKGGPGELFF. DNA of the CDR3: TGCGCCAACAGCTCCCCCGCCAAGGGGGGGCCCGGGGAGCTGTTTTTT.

At least ten counts were recorded for this clonotype. The chain carries TRBV5-1 and TRBJ2-1; no clear D. V lost 0 bases and J 10 bases, leaving 11 bases between the germline ends. The CDR3 is 13 residues long. Looked up from germline, CDR1 is SGHRS and CDR2 is YFSETQ. CDR3 DNA sequence: TGCGCCAGCAGCTTGGCCGACGGAACAGAGCAGTTCTTC. Its protein product is CASSLADGTEQFF. The full variable domain, its missing parts supplied by reference TRBV5-1 and TRBJ2-1, is KAGVTQTPRYLIKTRGQQVTLSCSPISGHRSVSWYQQTPGQGLQFLFEYFSETQRNKGNFPGRFSGRQFSNSRSEMNVSTLELGDSALYLCASSLADGTEQFFGPGTRLTVL.

This clonotype has at least ten counts. The chain uses TRBV7-2 and TRBJ2-1, with D possibly called TRBD1 or TRBD2 (5 bases each). The germline V gene has CDR1 SGHTA and CDR2 FQGNSA. The CDR3 sequence is 12 residues long. V dropped 5 bases and J dropped 16 bases, with 18 bases sitting between them. CDR3 protein: CASSRIDEGKFF. Here the CDR3 DNA reads TGTGCCAGCAGCCGAATCGACGAGGGGAAATTCTTC.

This clonotype was counted at least ten times. This chain links TRBV10-1 with TRBJ2-7, with D perhaps TRBD1 (6 bases). V shed 8 bases and J shed 9 bases, with 26 bases lying between them. CDR1 is WNHNN and CDR2 is SYGVQD in the germline V gene (reference sequence). The CDR3 covers 15 residues. CDR3 region: CASVHSGTRCRRQYF. CDR3 nucleotide sequence: TGCGCCAGCGTACACTCCGGGACAAGGTGTCGGAGGCAGTACTTC.

This clonotype was picked up many times. The rearrangement joins TRBV14 to TRBJ1-1; no clear D. This CDR3 contains 16 residues. Trimming removed 5 bases from V and 5 bases from J, with 21 bases in between. In germline, CDR1 is SGHDN, CDR2 FVKESK. Here the CDR3 reads CASSALPLQVGTEAFF. For the CDR3, the DNA is TGTGCCAGCAGCGCCCTCCCTTTGCAGGTGGGGACTGAAGCTTTCTTT.

The sample holds many counts of this clonotype. V and J are TRBV3-1 and TRBJ2-7, with 11 bases that match TRBD1. Germline V gene sequence: CDR1 LGHDT, CDR2 YNNKEL (reference sequence). There are 13 residues in the CDR3. The ends lost 4 bases at V and 6 bases at J; junction bases unmatched: 2. Written as DNA, the CDR3 is TGTGCCAGCAGCCGGGGACAGGGGGGCGAGCAGTACGTC. This gives the protein CASSRGQGGEQYV.

About this clonotype itself: One end of the junction fails to match germline, which may point to a read error. The rearrangement joins TRBV5-1 to TRBJ2-5; 7 positions match TRBD1. The V gene's germline CDR1 is SGHRS and CDR2 YFSETQ. This CDR3 contains 15 residues. The CDR3 here is CASSSDRVGQETKYF. In DNA, the CDR3 is TGCGCTAGCAGTTCTGACAGGGTGGGACAAGAGACCAAGTACTTC.

This clonotype has at least ten counts. The CDR3: CASGSGFEGYTF. CDR3 sequence (DNA): TGCGCCAGCGGCTCAGGGTTTGAAGGCTACACCTTC. V is TRBV4-3 and J is TRBJ1-2; a weak D match, TRBD1 (5 bases). Trimming took 8 bases from V and 8 from J, leaving 15 bases between them. CDR1 is LGHNA, CDR2 YSLEER, per germline. This CDR3 is 12 amino acids long.

This clonotype was seen many times. The rearrangement links TRBV5-1 to TRBJ2-1; TRBD1 might be the D (6 bases). CDR3 length: 14 amino acids. The germline V gene encodes CDR1 SGHRS and CDR2 YFSETQ. V was pared by 1 base and J by 6 bases, with 11 bases between. The CDR3 loop is CASSLSQGVNEQFF. CDR3 DNA: TGCGCCAGCAGCTTGTCACAGGGAGTCAATGAGCAGTTCTTC.

This clonotype was observed many times. The genes are TRBV10-3 and TRBJ2-5, with unresolved D. The V gene's germline CDR1 is ENHRY and CDR2 SYGVKD. This CDR3 spans 12 amino acids. V lost 2 bases to trimming and J lost 1 base, with 2 bases between them. CDR3 in DNA: TGTGCCATCAGTGAGGGCCAAGAGACCCAGTACTTC. It codes for CAISEGQETQYF.

The CDR3 DNA follows: TGTGCCAGCAGTCGGACAGGGGGTGAAGCTTTCTTT. This translates into CASSRTGGEAFF. The chain carries TRBV6-5 and TRBJ1-1; 10 bases match TRBD1. The CDR3 spans 12 residues. The V gene's germline CDR1 is MNHEY and CDR2 SVGAGI. After removal of 5 bases from V and 7 bases from J, the junction contained 1 base not matched to a gene.

This clonotype was seen repeatedly, ten times or more. The rearrangement joins TRBV29-1 to TRBJ1-4; possible D gene TRBD1, 5 bases. The V and J ends lost 5 bases and 5 bases respectively, with 12 bases between them. Looked up from germline, CDR1 is SQVTM and CDR2 is ANQGSEA. The CDR3 length is 13 residues. CDR3 in amino acids: CSVLVSGNEKLFF. The CDR3 DNA is TGCAGCGTTCTGGTATCAGGGAATGAAAAACTGTTTTTT.

This clonotype was counted between two and nine times. This rearrangement joins TRBV15 to TRBJ2-1; D is unresolved. Between the trimmed V and J ends, which lost 8 bases and 7 bases, there was a span of 9 bases. The CDR3 runs 11 residues. Per the germline V gene, CDR1 is LNHNV and CDR2 is YYDKDF (reference sequence). The CDR3, as DNA: TGTGCCACCGAAAACGAAAATGAGCAGTTCTTC. The encoded protein is CATENENEQFF. The full variable domain, its missing parts supplied by reference TRBV15 and TRBJ2-1, is DAMVIQNPRYQVTQFGKPVTLSCSQTLNHNVMYWYQQKSSQAPKLLFHYYDKDFNNEADTPDNFQSRRPNTSFCFLDIRSPGLGDTAMYLCATENENEQFFGPGTRLTVL.